The text below deals with one TCR beta chain. What it recognizes is unknown. Using immunoSEQ multiplex PCR, the repertoire was profiled, and TCRdb retains in-frame clones only, with some absent. This table has a few million clones, about nine tenths appearing once. The source of the sample is a study of shared clonotypes between healthy human individuals. About the study: Donors had three CD4 naive, three CD4 memory, two CD8 naive and one CD8 memory plate apiece. Study-level findings and limits: Depth of sequencing was expected to influence donor clonotype sharing.

Trimming pared 3 bases from V and 4 bases from J, leaving 13 bases between. The germline CDR1 and CDR2 sequences are SGHRS and YFSETQ. The length of the CDR3 is 15 residues. Sequencing used naive CD4+ T cells from PBMCs. Documented subset: CD45RA+ positively selected. The clonotype was recovered from a young man in good health. Some clones in this sample may be carry-over from other donors' samples. The V gene is TRBV5-1, the J gene TRBJ2-2; D is unresolved. CDR3 sequence: CASSSPSTVTGELFF. CDR3 bases: TGCGCCAGCAGCTCCCCATCTACAGTCACCGGGGAGCTGTTTTTT.